This TCR beta chain was sequenced for a study of breast tumors, draining lymph nodes, adjacent tissues. CDR3 length equals 16 residues. CDR1 and CDR2 (germline): SGHTA, FQGNSA. V lost 2 bases and J lost 5, with 16 bases in between. This clonotype showed up many times. A single record per CDR3 protein comes from TCRdb applying MiXCR to the multiplex PCR reads. Of some 65,000 distinct CDR3 sequences listed, around 43% are singletons. The receptor was isolated from a female donor with breast cancer. Some clones in this sample may be carry-over from other donors' samples. The chain has TRBV7-2 and TRBJ2-1; D possibly corresponds to TRBD2 (7 bases). Specimen: breast tumor tissue. The CDR3 DNA is TGTGCCAGCAGCTTATGGGGCGGGGGCCCTGACAATGAGCAGTTCTTC. It encodes CASSLWGGGPDNEQFF.